The rows below give T cell receptor beta chains drawn from one sample of a study of shared clonotypes between healthy human individuals. Sequenced by immunoSEQ multiplex PCR; TCRdb stores in-frame clones only, minus some. Of about 490,000 clones detected, 75% to 85% appear once; the ten largest clones hold over 10%. Sequenced: PBMCs. The receptor source for this set is a woman between 40 and 55 years old in good health. Some clones in this sample may be carry-over from other donors' samples. The CDR3 runs from the conserved cysteine through the conserved F or W. D genes are given only for firm matches. Not all rows give a size; the values are once, few, many and, for expanded clones, a class.

j_call v_call clone_size d_call cdr3_nt cdr3_aa
TRBJ1-3 TRBV6-6 NA NA TGTGCCAGCAGTTGGGGGCCTGGAAACACCATATATTTT CASSWGPGNTIYF
TRBJ1-2 TRBV7-8 NA NA TGTGCCAGCAGCTTAGTAGGGGACATCCGGCTCTATGGCTACACCTTC CASSLVGDIRLYGYTF
TRBJ2-3 TRBV15 NA NA TGTGCCACCAGCAGAGATCGGGGGGATACGCAGTATTTT CATSRDRGDTQYF
TRBJ2-5 TRBV5-1 NA NA TGCGCCAGCGGACAGACGAGCACTGAAGAGACCCAGTACTTC CASGQTSTEETQYF
TRBJ2-3 TRBV15 few NA TGTGCCACCAGCAGGGGGGCCGAGACAGATACGCAGTATTTT CATSRGAETDTQYF
TRBJ2-2 TRBV30 NA NA TGTGCCTGGACCCCAAGGGGCAGGGGCCACACCGGGGAGCTGTTTTTT CAWTPRGRGHTGELFF
TRBJ2-7 TRBV4-1 once TRBD2 TGCGCCAGCAGCCAAGGTCTAGCGGGAGGGCACCGCGAGCAGTACTTC CASSQGLAGGHREQYF
TRBJ2-2 TRBV7-9 once TRBD2 TGTGCCAGCAGCCCTGGACTAGCGGTGAACACCGGGGAGCTGTTTTTT CASSPGLAVNTGELFF
TRBJ2-3 TRBV21-1 many NA TGTGCCAGCAGCAAAGCAGGGGCCCGGACAGGGATATTCACAGATACGCAGTATTTT CASSKAGARTGIFTDTQYF
TRBJ2-7 TRBV6-5 NA NA TGTGCCAGCAGAAAATCTCTCCCACCCTACGAGCAGTACTTC CASRKSLPPYEQYF
TRBJ1-1 TRBV2 NA NA TGTGCCAGCAGTGAAGCCGGGACAACTGAAGCTTTCTTT CASSEAGTTEAFF
TRBJ2-5 TRBV5-6 NA TRBD2 TGTGCCAGCAGCTTTTTGGCTAGCGGGGGCCAAGAGACCCAGTACTTC CASSFLASGGQETQYF
TRBJ2-7 TRBV28 NA NA TGTGCCAGCAGTGGAGGCAGGGGAATTAACGAGCAGTACTTC CASSGGRGINEQYF
TRBJ2-1 TRBV19 NA TRBD2 TGTGCCAGTAGTATAGATGGCCTAGCGGGCTACAATGAGCAGTTCTTC CASSIDGLAGYNEQFF
TRBJ2-7 TRBV7-9 NA TRBD1 TGTGCCAGCAGCTTATGGGACAGGGGGAGCGACGAGCAGTACTTC CASSLWDRGSDEQYF
TRBJ2-7 TRBV28 few NA TGTGCCAGCAGTTTTGCGGGCCACGAGCAGTACTTC CASSFAGHEQYF
TRBJ1-5 TRBV6-1 once NA TGTGCCAGCAGTGTCGGACGGCAGCCCCAGCATTTT CASSVGRQPQHF
TRBJ2-7 TRBV4-3 NA TRBD2 TGCGCCAGCAGCTCTCGGGCTAGCGGCATCTACGAGCAGTACTTC CASSSRASGIYEQYF
TRBJ2-1 TRBV2 few NA TGTGCCAGCAAGATTGGGGGAGTTGAGGGATCTGAGCAGTTCTTC CASKIGGVEGSEQFF
TRBJ2-2 TRBV30 few NA TGTGCCTGGAGTGCTGGTAGGGTGGGCACCGGGGAGCTGTTTTTT CAWSAGRVGTGELFF
TRBJ1-4 TRBV5-8 few NA TGTGCCAGCAGCGGCGGGCCTAATGAAAAACTGTTTTTT CASSGGPNEKLFF
TRBJ2-1 TRBV7-3 NA TRBD2 TGTGCCAGCAGCTTAGGGACTAGCGAGTGGGGTAATGAGCAGTTCTTC CASSLGTSEWGNEQFF
TRBJ1-2 TRBV6-5 NA NA TGTGCCAGCAGTTACTCGAAGTTTAATCGTATCTATGGCTACACCTTC CASSYSKFNRIYGYTF
TRBJ2-1 TRBV29-1 NA TRBD2 TGCAGCGCCGGAGCGGGAGGAATTGGTGAGCAGTTCTTC CSAGAGGIGEQFF
TRBJ2-7 TRBV5-1 NA NA TGCGCCAGCAGCTTGGTCGGGGCCAAGCAATACGAGCAGTACTTC CASSLVGAKQYEQYF
TRBJ2-7 TRBV30 NA TRBD1 TGTGCCTGGAGTGAGGACAGGGATCCCTACGGGCAGTACTTC CAWSEDRDPYGQYF
TRBJ1-2 TRBV30 NA NA TGTGCCTCCGTACTTTCAACAGGGTCCATATACTATGGCTACACCTTC CASVLSTGSIYYGYTF
TRBJ1-5 TRBV7-2 NA NA TGTGCCAGCAGCTTGGAAGCCACGGTTAGCAATCAGCCCCAGCATTTT CASSLEATVSNQPQHF
TRBJ2-1 TRBV5-1 NA NA TGCGCCAGCAGCGCCCAGGAGAGAGGGGAGGTCTTC CASSAQERGEVF
TRBJ2-1 TRBV6-4 NA TRBD2 TGTGCCAGCAGTTCGACTAGCGGGAGCTACAATGAGCAGTTCTTC CASSSTSGSYNEQFF
TRBJ2-7 TRBV28 NA NA TGTGCCAGCACCCCCGGAAGTAACAGGTATTACGAGCAGTACTTC CASTPGSNRYYEQYF
TRBJ2-1 TRBV5-1 NA TRBD2 TGCGCCAGCAGCTTGACTAGCGGGAGGTTCGGCAATGAGCAGTTCTTC CASSLTSGRFGNEQFF
TRBJ2-2 TRBV27 NA TRBD1 TGTGCCAGCAGTCCCTACGGGACAGCTGCCGGGGAGCTGTTTTTT CASSPYGTAAGELFF
TRBJ2-7 TRBV5-4 once NA TGTGCCAGCAGCTTGACAGGGAGCTACGAGCAGTACTTC CASSLTGSYEQYF
TRBJ2-1 TRBV6-1 few TRBD2 TGTGCCAGCAGACCACCGGGACTAGAAGTCGGCGAGCAGTTCTTC CASRPPGLEVGEQFF
TRBJ2-3 TRBV6-5 NA NA TGTGCCAGCAGCCGCTTGCTTGGTACGCAGTATTTT CASSRLLGTQYF
TRBJ1-2 TRBV11-2 NA NA TGTGCCAGCAGCTTAGATGGTTGGAGGAACTATGGCTACACCTTC CASSLDGWRNYGYTF
TRBJ2-2 TRBV5-1 NA NA TGCGCCAGCAGCTCGCGTCCGGCGACCGGGGAGCTGTTTTTT CASSSRPATGELFF
TRBJ2-5 TRBV9 NA NA TGTGCCAGCAGCGTAGATGGGAGACGCCAAGAGACCCAGTACTTC CASSVDGRRQETQYF
TRBJ1-1 TRBV19 NA NA TGTGCCAGTAGTATGGTGCCCCTCAAAGCTTTCTTT CASSMVPLKAFF
TRBJ2-1 TRBV28 NA TRBD2 TGTGCCAGCAGGCGGACTAGCGGGCGCTCCTACAATGAGCAGTTCTTC CASRRTSGRSYNEQFF
TRBJ1-4 TRBV4-1 NA NA TGCGCCAGCAGCCAAGACGATCACGGGGCGGGGGAAAAACTGTTTTTT CASSQDDHGAGEKLFF
TRBJ2-5 TRBV11-2 NA TRBD2 TGTGCCAGCAGCTTCAGACTAGCGGACCAAGAGACCCAGTACTTC CASSFRLADQETQYF
TRBJ2-7 TRBV2 NA TRBD1 TGTGCCAGCACCTACACCTCGGGACAGGGCTTCTACGAGCAGTACTTC CASTYTSGQGFYEQYF
TRBJ2-3 TRBV6-5 NA TRBD1 TGTGCCAGCAGTTACCGACAGGGAAGCACAGATACGCAGTATTTT CASSYRQGSTDTQYF
TRBJ1-1 TRBV28 NA NA TGTGCCAGCAGTTTGCCCTCTATGATGAACACTGAAGCTTTCTTT CASSLPSMMNTEAFF
TRBJ2-1 TRBV7-8 NA NA TGTGCCAGCAGCTTCGGGAGCTCCTACAATGAGCAGTTCTTC CASSFGSSYNEQFF
TRBJ1-5 TRBV15 NA NA TGTGCCACCAGCAGAGCCAGCCCGCTGGTGGCCCAGCATTTT CATSRASPLVAQHF
TRBJ2-7 TRBV28 NA TRBD2 TGTGCCAGCAGTTGGACCCCGACTAGCGGGAGTTACGAGCAGTACTTC CASSWTPTSGSYEQYF
TRBJ1-2 TRBV28 NA TRBD1 TGTGCCAGCAGTTTACCCCCCTGGGGACAGGGCGGCTATGGCTACACCTTC CASSLPPWGQGGYGYTF
TRBJ1-5 TRBV2 NA NA TGTGCCAGCAGCGTTATGCCGGGCAATCAGCCCCAGCATTTT CASSVMPGNQPQHF